This T cell receptor beta chain comes out of a study of blood T cell repertoires in COVID-19. Study overall: Both acute and convalescent COVID-19 samples were obtained from the United States, Italy and Spain.

V dropped 0 bases and J dropped 0 bases, with 2 bases sitting between them. The CDR3 covers 12 residues. Germline lookup yields CDR1 GTSNPN and CDR2 SVGIG (reference sequence). Method: immunoSEQ multiplex PCR; TCRdb's copy keeps in-frame clones and lacks some. The sample holds hundreds of thousands of clones, approximately 86% seen once. The TCR was taken from a woman aged 30 to 39 with acute COVID-19. The gene calls are TRBV30 and TRBJ1-1, with unresolved D. Input material: PBMCs or T cells enriched from blood (not recorded which). This chain's CDR3 is CAWSVVNTEAFF. The CDR3 DNA reads TGTGCCTGGAGTGTCGTGAACACTGAAGCTTTCTTT.